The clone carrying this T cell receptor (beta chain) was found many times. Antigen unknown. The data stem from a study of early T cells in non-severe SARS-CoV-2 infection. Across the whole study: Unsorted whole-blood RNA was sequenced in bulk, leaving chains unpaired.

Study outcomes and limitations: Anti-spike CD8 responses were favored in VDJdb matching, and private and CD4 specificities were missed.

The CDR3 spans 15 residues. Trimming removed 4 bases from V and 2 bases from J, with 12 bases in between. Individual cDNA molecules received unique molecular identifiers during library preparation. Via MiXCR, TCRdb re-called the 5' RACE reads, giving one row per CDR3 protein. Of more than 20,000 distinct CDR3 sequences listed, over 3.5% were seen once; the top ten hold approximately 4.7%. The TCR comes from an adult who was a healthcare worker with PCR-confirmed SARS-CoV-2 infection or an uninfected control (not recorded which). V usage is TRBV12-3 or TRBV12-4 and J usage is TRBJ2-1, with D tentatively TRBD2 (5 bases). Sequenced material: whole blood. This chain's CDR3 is CASSSPPGAYNEQFF. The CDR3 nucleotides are TGTGCCAGCAGTTCCCCCCCCGGGGCCTACAATGAGCAGTTCTTC.